A selection of T cell receptor beta chains follows, all from one sample in a study of T cells in Graves' hyperthyroidism and ophthalmopathy. TCRdb ran MiXCR on the multiplex PCR reads and lists one entry per CDR3 protein. The table records more than 600,000 distinct CDR3 sequences, 16% of them present only once. Specimen: blood. The receptors were sampled from a man in his late teens or twenties with Graves' hyperthyroidism. Each CDR3 is given with its conserved first and last residue. Fields, in order: V gene, D gene, J gene, clone size, CDR3 DNA, CDR3 protein. D genes are given only for firm matches. Clone size is not always given. Where it is, it says once, few, many or a class for expanded clones.

V: TRBV11-2
D: .
J: TRBJ1-2
size: .
DNA: TGTGCCAGCAGCTTAGCCCCACTGACAGAAAACTATGGCTACACCTTC
CDR3: CASSLAPLTENYGYTF

V: TRBV18
D: .
J: TRBJ2-2
size: .
DNA: TGTGCCAGCTCACCACGACTTGGGGGGCAGAACACCGGGGAGCTGTTTTTT
CDR3: CASSPRLGGQNTGELFF

V: TRBV28
D: .
J: TRBJ1-1
size: .
DNA: TGTGCCAGCAGTGGGAGGGGAACTGGAACTGAAGCTTTCTTT
CDR3: CASSGRGTGTEAFF

V: TRBV14
D: TRBD2
J: TRBJ2-2
size: few
DNA: TGTGCCAGCAGCCAAGCGGGGGGAAAAGGCACCGGGGAGCTGTTTTTT
CDR3: CASSQAGGKGTGELFF

V: TRBV7-6
D: .
J: TRBJ2-4
size: many
DNA: TGTGCCAGCAGCTTACTGGCCGGGCGTAAAAACATTCAGTACTTC
CDR3: CASSLLAGRKNIQYF

V: TRBV28
D: .
J: TRBJ1-3
size: .
DNA: TGTGCCAGCAGTCCTTCCTCCTTTGACACCATATATTTT
CDR3: CASSPSSFDTIYF

V: TRBV30
D: TRBD2
J: TRBJ2-4
size: .
DNA: TGTGCCTGGACCTATGCGGGGGACATTCAGTACTTC
CDR3: CAWTYAGDIQYF

V: TRBV12-3/TRBV12-4
D: .
J: TRBJ2-3
size: few
DNA: TGTGCCAGCAGGTGGGGATCAGATACGCAGTATTTT
CDR3: CASRWGSDTQYF

V: TRBV28
D: TRBD1
J: TRBJ1-5
size: many
DNA: TGTGCCAGCAGTTACCGACAGGGAGATCAGCCCCAGCATTTT
CDR3: CASSYRQGDQPQHF

V: TRBV10-3
D: .
J: TRBJ2-3
size: .
DNA: TGTGCCATCAGCGGGCGTTCTGCGGGAGATACGCAGTATTTT
CDR3: CAISGRSAGDTQYF

V: TRBV12-3/TRBV12-4
D: .
J: TRBJ1-3
size: few
DNA: TGTGCCAGCAGTCCGTCTACTACCATATATTTT
CDR3: CASSPSTTIYF

V: TRBV9
D: TRBD2
J: TRBJ2-7
size: many
DNA: TGTGCCAGCAGCGCGCACCCACTAGCGGGAGGTACAGAGCAGTACTTC
CDR3: CASSAHPLAGGTEQYF

V: TRBV19
D: .
J: TRBJ2-7
size: few
DNA: TGTGCCAGTAAGTCTCGACAGACCGGGAGCTACGAGCAGTACTTC
CDR3: CASKSRQTGSYEQYF

V: TRBV2
D: TRBD1
J: TRBJ1-1
size: many
DNA: TGTGCCAGCAGTCTCCGACAGGGGACGAACACTGAAGCTTTCTTT
CDR3: CASSLRQGTNTEAFF

V: TRBV6-1
D: .
J: TRBJ2-3
size: many
DNA: TGTGCCAGCAGTTACGGGTCGAGCACAGATACGCAGTATTTT
CDR3: CASSYGSSTDTQYF

V: TRBV30
D: TRBD1
J: TRBJ1-1
size: .
DNA: TGTGCCTGGAGTGTAGGGCGGACAGGGGTCCTCGGGGAAGCTTTCTTT
CDR3: CAWSVGRTGVLGEAFF

V: TRBV20-1
D: .
J: TRBJ2-5
size: few
DNA: TGCAGTGCTAGACGGCCGAGGTCGGAGACCCAGTACTTC
CDR3: CSARRPRSETQYF

V: TRBV3-1
D: TRBD2
J: TRBJ2-3
size: many
DNA: TGTGCCAGCACTACAAGACTAGCGGGAGACACAGATACGCAGTATTTT
CDR3: CASTTRLAGDTDTQYF

V: TRBV6-5
D: .
J: TRBJ1-6
size: .
DNA: TGTGCCAGCAGTTCGGACATCAATAATTCACCCCTCCACTTT
CDR3: CASSSDINNSPLHF

V: TRBV2
D: TRBD2
J: TRBJ2-5
size: .
DNA: TGTGCCAGCAGTGACAGGGCTAGCGGGAGGGACTGGAAGACCCAGTACTTC
CDR3: CASSDRASGRDWKTQYF

V: TRBV12-3/TRBV12-4
D: .
J: TRBJ2-6
size: .
DNA: TGTGCCAGCAGTTTCCCTTCCCTTAACGTCCTGACTTTC
CDR3: CASSFPSLNVLTF

V: TRBV3-1
D: TRBD2
J: TRBJ2-5
size: many
DNA: TGTGCCAGCAGCCCCCAACTTCCTGGAGCGGGAGCCCAAGAGACCCAGTACTTC
CDR3: CASSPQLPGAGAQETQYF

V: TRBV10-2
D: .
J: TRBJ1-6
size: .
DNA: TGCGCCAGCAGTGAGTCGGGGGTTGGTCCGAGCTCCTATAATTCACCCCTCCACTTT
CDR3: CASSESGVGPSSYNSPLHF

V: TRBV9
D: .
J: TRBJ2-3
size: few
DNA: TGTGCCAGCAGCGTAGGGGGAATAGATACGCAGTATTTT
CDR3: CASSVGGIDTQYF

V: TRBV5-6
D: .
J: TRBJ2-7
size: few
DNA: TGTGCCAGCAGCTTGGAGCCCTACGAGCAGTACTTC
CDR3: CASSLEPYEQYF

V: TRBV30
D: TRBD2
J: TRBJ2-1
size: many
DNA: TGTGCCTGGAGTGTAGGTCTAGCGGGAGCTGGTGAGCAGTTCTTC
CDR3: CAWSVGLAGAGEQFF

V: TRBV28
D: TRBD2
J: TRBJ2-5
size: many
DNA: TGTGCCAGCAGTATAGCGGGAGGTTCCCAAGAGACCCAGTACTTC
CDR3: CASSIAGGSQETQYF

V: TRBV2
D: .
J: TRBJ2-7
size: .
DNA: TGTGCCAGCAGTGAAGCGGGACTCCTTCTCTACGAGCAGTACTTC
CDR3: CASSEAGLLLYEQYF

V: TRBV3-1
D: .
J: TRBJ2-2
size: .
DNA: TGTGCCAGCAGCCAGCCCGTGACCGGGGAGCTGTTTTTT
CDR3: CASSQPVTGELFF

V: TRBV7-2
D: .
J: TRBJ2-3
size: many
DNA: TGTGCCAGCAGACACCTCTGGGGGGAGAGCACAGATACGCAGTATTTT
CDR3: CASRHLWGESTDTQYF

V: TRBV5-1
D: .
J: TRBJ2-6
size: many
DNA: TGCGCCAGCAGCTTGGGGGGGTGGTTTGGGGCCAACGTCCTGACTTTC
CDR3: CASSLGGWFGANVLTF

V: TRBV10-3
D: .
J: TRBJ1-1
size: many
DNA: TGTGCCATCGGGAGAAACACTGAAGCTTTCTTT
CDR3: CAIGRNTEAFF

V: TRBV27
D: .
J: TRBJ1-2
size: many
DNA: TGTGCCAGCAGTTTTACGGCCGGGGGTGGCTACACCTTC
CDR3: CASSFTAGGGYTF

V: TRBV30
D: TRBD2
J: TRBJ2-1
size: few
DNA: TGTGCCTCAGGGGACTCGGGAGGGCATGACAATGAGCAGTTCTTC
CDR3: CASGDSGGHDNEQFF

V: TRBV30
D: .
J: TRBJ2-5
size: many
DNA: TGTGCCTGGAGTAAGGTAGAGACCCAGTACTTC
CDR3: CAWSKVETQYF

V: TRBV19
D: .
J: TRBJ1-5
size: few
DNA: TGTGCCAGTAGTTTAGGACAGAGTTTAAATCAGCCCCAGCATTTT
CDR3: CASSLGQSLNQPQHF

V: TRBV7-3
D: .
J: TRBJ2-7
size: few
DNA: TGTGCCAGCAGCCCCCCGGGGAAGCCCTACGAGCAGTACTTC
CDR3: CASSPPGKPYEQYF

V: TRBV6-1
D: .
J: TRBJ2-6
size: many
DNA: TGTGCCAGCAGGGAACCAGGGGCTGGGGCCAACGTCCTGACTTTC
CDR3: CASREPGAGANVLTF

V: TRBV18
D: .
J: TRBJ2-3
size: few
DNA: TGTGCCAGCTCACCAAGGTCAAAGGGGACAGATACGCAGTATTTT
CDR3: CASSPRSKGTDTQYF

V: TRBV18
D: .
J: TRBJ1-4
size: many
DNA: TGTGCCAGCTCACGCGGGCGCCCAACCAATGAAAAACTGTTTTTT
CDR3: CASSRGRPTNEKLFF

V: TRBV7-9
D: .
J: TRBJ2-7
size: many
DNA: TGTGCCAGCAGCGGGTCGGACACAGACTACGAGCAGTACTTC
CDR3: CASSGSDTDYEQYF